Listed below are T cell receptor beta chains from one sample, sequenced in a study of molecular identifiers for immune sequencing clone quantification. TCRdb re-called the PCR reads with MiXCR, one entry per CDR3 protein. This sample has 250,000 to 400,000 distinct CDR3 sequences; over 20% occur once, and the top ten carry about 0.81%. Sequencing was done on a sample of naive CD8+ T cells from blood, with Jurkat cell RNA spiked in. These receptors originate from a human donor in good health. Some libraries in this study had Jurkat cell RNA spiked in. Both conserved end residues are part of each CDR3. D genes are given only for firm matches. Only part of the rows carry a size: once, few, many, or a class if the clone is expanded.

d_call	clone_size	v_call	j_call	cdr3_nt	cdr3_aa
TRBD1	many	TRBV27	TRBJ1-5	TGTGCCACCCGACAGGGGGCTCGGCAGCCCCAGCATTTT	CATRQGARQPQHF
TRBD1	.	TRBV3-1	TRBJ2-5	TGTGCCAGCAGCCAGGATCACTGGGGACAGAACCAAGAGACCCAGTACTTC	CASSQDHWGQNQETQYF
.	many	TRBV6-5	TRBJ2-3	TGTGCCAGCAGCACGTCAGATACGCAGTATTTT	CASSTSDTQYF
.	few	TRBV11-3	TRBJ2-3	TGTGCCAGCAGCTTAGACCACACAGATACGCAGTATTTT	CASSLDHTDTQYF
TRBD1	few	TRBV6-4	TRBJ1-1	TGTGCCAGCAGCGAGGGACAGGGGGCCGCTGAAGCTTTCTTT	CASSEGQGAAEAFF
TRBD2	many	TRBV6-5	TRBJ2-1	TGTGCCAGCAGTTACTCGATGCCGGGACTAGGAACCGAGCAGTTCTTC	CASSYSMPGLGTEQFF
.	many	TRBV7-2	TRBJ2-5	TGTGCCAGCAGCTTTGTTGGACAGTTGCAAGAGACCCAGTACTTC	CASSFVGQLQETQYF
.	.	TRBV6-2/TRBV6-3	TRBJ1-1	TGTGCCAGCAGTTATCACTTCTTGACTACAGGGAACACTGAAGCTTTCTTT	CASSYHFLTTGNTEAFF
TRBD2	many	TRBV13	TRBJ2-7	TGTGCCAGCAGTCTTAGTAGACTAGCGGGCGACGAGCAGTACTTC	CASSLSRLAGDEQYF
.	many	TRBV10-3	TRBJ2-7	TGTGCCATCAGCGAAGGTAGCGCAACCGGGCACGAGCAGTACTTC	CAISEGSATGHEQYF
.	.	TRBV6-2/TRBV6-3	TRBJ2-2	TGTGCCAGCAGTTGCGGTCAGAACACCGGGGAGCTGTTTTTT	CASSCGQNTGELFF
.	many	TRBV20-1	TRBJ2-7	TGCAGTGCCCTATATAGTGACGAGCAGTACTTC	CSALYSDEQYF
.	many	TRBV19	TRBJ2-6	TGTGCCAGTAGTATAGATAAGACTTCTCCTGGGGCCAACGTCCTGACTTTC	CASSIDKTSPGANVLTF